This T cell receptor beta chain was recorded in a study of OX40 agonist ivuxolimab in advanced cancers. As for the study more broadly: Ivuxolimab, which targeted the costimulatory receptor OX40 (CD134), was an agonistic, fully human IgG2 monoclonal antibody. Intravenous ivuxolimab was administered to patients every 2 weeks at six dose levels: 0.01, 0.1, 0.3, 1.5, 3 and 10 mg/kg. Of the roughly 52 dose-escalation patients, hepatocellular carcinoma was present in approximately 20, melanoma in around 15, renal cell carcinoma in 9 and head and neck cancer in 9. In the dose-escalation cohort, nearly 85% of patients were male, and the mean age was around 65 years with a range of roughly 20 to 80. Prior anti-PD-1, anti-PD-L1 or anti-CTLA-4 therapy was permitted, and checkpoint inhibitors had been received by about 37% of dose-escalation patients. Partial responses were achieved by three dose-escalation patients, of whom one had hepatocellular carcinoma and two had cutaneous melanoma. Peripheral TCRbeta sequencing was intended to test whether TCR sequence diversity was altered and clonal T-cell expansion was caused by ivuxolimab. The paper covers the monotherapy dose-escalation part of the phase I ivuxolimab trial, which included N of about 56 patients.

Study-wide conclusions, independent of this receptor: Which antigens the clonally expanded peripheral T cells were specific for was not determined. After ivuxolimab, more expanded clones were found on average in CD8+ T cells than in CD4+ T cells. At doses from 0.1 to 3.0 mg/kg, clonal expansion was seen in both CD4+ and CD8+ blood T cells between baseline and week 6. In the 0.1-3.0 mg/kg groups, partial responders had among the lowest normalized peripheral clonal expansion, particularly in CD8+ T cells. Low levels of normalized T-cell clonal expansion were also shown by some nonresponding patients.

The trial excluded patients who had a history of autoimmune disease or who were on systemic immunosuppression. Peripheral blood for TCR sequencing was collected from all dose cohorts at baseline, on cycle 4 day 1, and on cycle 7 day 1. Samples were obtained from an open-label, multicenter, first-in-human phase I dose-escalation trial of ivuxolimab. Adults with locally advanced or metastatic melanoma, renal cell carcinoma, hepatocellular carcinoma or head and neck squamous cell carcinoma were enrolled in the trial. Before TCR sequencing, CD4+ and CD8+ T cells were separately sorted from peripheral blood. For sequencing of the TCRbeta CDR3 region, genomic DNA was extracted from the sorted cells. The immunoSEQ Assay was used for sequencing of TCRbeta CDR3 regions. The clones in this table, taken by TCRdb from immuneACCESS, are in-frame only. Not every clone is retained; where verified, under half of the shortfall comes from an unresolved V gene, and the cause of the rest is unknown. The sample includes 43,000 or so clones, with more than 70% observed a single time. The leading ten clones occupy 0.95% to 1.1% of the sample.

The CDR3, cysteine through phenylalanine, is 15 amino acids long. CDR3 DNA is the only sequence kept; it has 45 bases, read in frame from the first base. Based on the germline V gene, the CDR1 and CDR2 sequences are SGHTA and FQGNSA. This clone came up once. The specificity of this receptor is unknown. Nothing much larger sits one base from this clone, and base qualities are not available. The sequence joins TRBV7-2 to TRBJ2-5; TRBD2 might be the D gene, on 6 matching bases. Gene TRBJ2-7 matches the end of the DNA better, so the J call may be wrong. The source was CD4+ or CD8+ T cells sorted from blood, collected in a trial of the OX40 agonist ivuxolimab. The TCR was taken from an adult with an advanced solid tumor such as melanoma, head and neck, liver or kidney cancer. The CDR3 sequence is CASSSLPLAPNEQYF. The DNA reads TGTGCCAGCAGCTCTCTACCTCTAGCGCCGAACGAGCAGTACTTC.